This TCR beta chain appears in the sequencing data of a study of T cells in Graves' hyperthyroidism and ophthalmopathy. Study-level findings and limits: In the blood, most expanded thyroid clonotypes above 0.001 appeared as well.

Turning to this clonotype: The target antigen is unknown.

Researchers took RNA transcripts and amplified the TCR beta CDR3 regions from them. Using the HTBI primer set, a first-round RT-PCR was run on the TCR CDR3. In TCRdb, the multiplex PCR reads were re-called with MiXCR into one record per CDR3 protein. This sample has under 750,000 distinct CDR3 sequences, with about 17% found just once. The CDR3 sequence is 16 residues long. The V end was cut by 1 base, the J end by 4 bases, with 14 bases between. Germline V gene data show CDR1 as MGHRA and CDR2 as YSYEKL. Patients were aged 18 to 65, had disease duration under 2 months, and had newly diagnosed hyperthyroidism. Exclusion of a patient resulted from uncontrolled infection, other autoimmune disease, pregnancy or lactation. The blood sample was taken at first hyperthyroidism diagnosis, before any ophthalmopathy symptoms.

What was sequenced was blood. This chain connects TRBV4-1 to TRBJ1-5, with D uncertain. The source is a woman aged 50 to 60 with Graves' hyperthyroidism that later progressed to Graves' ophthalmopathy. CDR3 amino acids: CASSQGHSDLNQPQHF. DNA of the CDR3: TGCGCCAGCAGCCAAGGGCACAGCGACTTAAATCAGCCCCAGCATTTT.